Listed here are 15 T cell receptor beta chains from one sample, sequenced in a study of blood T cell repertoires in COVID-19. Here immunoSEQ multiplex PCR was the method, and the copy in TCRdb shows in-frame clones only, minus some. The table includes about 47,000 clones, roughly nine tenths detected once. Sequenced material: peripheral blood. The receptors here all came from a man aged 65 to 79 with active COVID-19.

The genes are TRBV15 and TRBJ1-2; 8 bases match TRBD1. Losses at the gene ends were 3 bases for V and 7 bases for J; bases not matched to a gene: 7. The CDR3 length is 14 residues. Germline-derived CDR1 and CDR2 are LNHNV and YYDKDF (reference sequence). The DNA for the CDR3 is TGTGCCACCAGCAGTACCCAGGGGGCGGGTGGCTACACCTTC. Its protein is CATSSTQGAGGYTF.

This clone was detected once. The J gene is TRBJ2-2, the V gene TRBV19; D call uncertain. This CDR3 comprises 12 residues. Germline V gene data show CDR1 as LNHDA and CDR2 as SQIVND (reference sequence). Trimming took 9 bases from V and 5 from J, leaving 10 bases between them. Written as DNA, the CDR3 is TGTGCCAGCTTAGCTGGTACCGGGGAGCTGTTTTTT. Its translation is CASLAGTGELFF.

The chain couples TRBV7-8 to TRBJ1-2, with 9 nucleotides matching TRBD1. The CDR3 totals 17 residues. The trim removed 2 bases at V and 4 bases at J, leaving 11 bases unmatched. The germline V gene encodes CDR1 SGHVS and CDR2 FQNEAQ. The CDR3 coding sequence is TGTGCCAGCAGCTTATCCAACTACATGGACAGGGGCTATGGCTACACCTTC. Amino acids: CASSLSNYMDRGYGYTF.

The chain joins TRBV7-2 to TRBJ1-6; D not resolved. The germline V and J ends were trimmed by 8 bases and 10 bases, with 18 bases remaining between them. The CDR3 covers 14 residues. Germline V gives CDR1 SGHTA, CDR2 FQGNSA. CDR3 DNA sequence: TGTGCCAGCCCCGGCCCTGGTGGAGGATCACCCCTCCACTTT. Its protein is CASPGPGGGSPLHF.

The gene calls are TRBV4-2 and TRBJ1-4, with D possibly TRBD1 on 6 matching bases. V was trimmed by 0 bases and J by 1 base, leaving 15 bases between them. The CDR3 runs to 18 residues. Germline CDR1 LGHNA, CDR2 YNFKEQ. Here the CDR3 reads CASSQELAGVVTNEKLFF. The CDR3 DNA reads TGTGCCAGCAGCCAAGAACTTGCAGGGGTAGTAACTAATGAAAAACTGTTTTTT.

DNA for the CDR3: TGTGCTAGTGGTTTTACCGGGACTAGCGGGGGGTACGAGCAGTACTTC. Translated: CASGFTGTSGGYEQYF. V is TRBV12-5 and J is TRBJ2-7, with 15 bases identical to TRBD2. The CDR3 covers 16 residues. CDR1 is LGHNT, CDR2 FRNRAP, per germline. Trimming at V came to 3 bases and at J to 4 bases, leaving 4 bases not matched to a gene.

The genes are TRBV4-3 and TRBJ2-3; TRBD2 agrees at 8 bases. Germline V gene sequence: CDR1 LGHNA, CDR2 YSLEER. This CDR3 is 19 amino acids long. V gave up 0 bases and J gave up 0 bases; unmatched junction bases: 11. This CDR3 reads CASSQDLGGGTSSTDTQYF. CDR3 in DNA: TGCGCCAGCAGCCAAGATCTCGGCGGGGGGACCTCTAGCACAGATACGCAGTATTTT.

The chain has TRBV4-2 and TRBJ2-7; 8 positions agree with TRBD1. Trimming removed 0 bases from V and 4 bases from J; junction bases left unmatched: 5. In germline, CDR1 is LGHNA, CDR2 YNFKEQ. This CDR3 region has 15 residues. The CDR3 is CASSQENRGNYEQYF. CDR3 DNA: TGTGCCAGCAGCCAAGAAAACAGGGGGAATTACGAGCAGTACTTC.

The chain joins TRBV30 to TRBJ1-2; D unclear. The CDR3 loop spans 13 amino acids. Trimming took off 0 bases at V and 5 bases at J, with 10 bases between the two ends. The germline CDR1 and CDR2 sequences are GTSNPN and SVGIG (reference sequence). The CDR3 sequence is CAWSVLTAYGYTF. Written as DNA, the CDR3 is TGTGCCTGGAGTGTACTTACAGCATATGGCTACACCTTC.

The CDR3: CASTFSQGETQYF. CDR3 nucleotides: TGTGCCAGCACCTTTAGTCAGGGGGAGACCCAGTACTTC. The chain links TRBV5-5 to TRBJ2-5, with D possibly being TRBD1 (6 bases). The CDR3 extends over 13 amino acids. V shed 6 bases and J shed 5 bases, with 14 bases lying between them. Germline loops: CDR1 SGHKS, CDR2 YYEKEE (reference sequence).

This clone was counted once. CDR3 nucleotides: TGTGCCAGCAGCCAGGGGACTAGCGGTCCCGGGGAGCTGTTTTTT. Its protein is CASSQGTSGPGELFF. This sequence joins TRBV4-2 and TRBJ2-2; 11 bases fit TRBD2. The CDR3 runs to 15 residues. V lost 3 bases, J lost 6 bases, and 3 bases stayed unmatched. Per the germline V gene, CDR1 is LGHNA and CDR2 is YNFKEQ.

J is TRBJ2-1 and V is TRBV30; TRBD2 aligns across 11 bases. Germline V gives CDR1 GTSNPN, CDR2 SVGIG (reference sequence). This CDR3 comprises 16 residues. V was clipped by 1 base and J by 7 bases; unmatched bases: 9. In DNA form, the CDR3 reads TGTGCCTGGAGTGCGACTAGCGGGGCCTCGGGGAATGAGCAGTTCTTC. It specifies CAWSATSGASGNEQFF.

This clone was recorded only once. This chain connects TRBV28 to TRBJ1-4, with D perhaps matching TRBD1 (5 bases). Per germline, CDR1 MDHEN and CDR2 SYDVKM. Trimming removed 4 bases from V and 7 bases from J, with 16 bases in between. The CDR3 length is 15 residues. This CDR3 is CASSSGGSGLEKLFF. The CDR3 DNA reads TGTGCCAGCAGTTCCGGGGGGTCTGGCCTTGAAAAACTGTTTTTT. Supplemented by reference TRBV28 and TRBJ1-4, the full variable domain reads DVKVTQSSRYLVKRTGEKVFLECVQDMDHENMFWYRQDPGLGLRLIYFSYDVKMKEKGDIPEGYSVSREKKERFSLILESASTNQTSMYLCASSSGGSGLEKLFFGSGTQLSVL.

The CDR3 DNA follows: TGTGCCAGCAGCTTGTCGGGTCGTAAACTGTTTTTT. Protein product: CASSLSGRKLFF. The chain is built from TRBV7-9 and TRBJ1-4; D is undetermined. Trimming left V 3 bases short and J 11 bases short, with 10 bases between. This CDR3 has 12 amino acids. CDR1 and CDR2 (germline): SEHNR, FQNEAQ (reference sequence).

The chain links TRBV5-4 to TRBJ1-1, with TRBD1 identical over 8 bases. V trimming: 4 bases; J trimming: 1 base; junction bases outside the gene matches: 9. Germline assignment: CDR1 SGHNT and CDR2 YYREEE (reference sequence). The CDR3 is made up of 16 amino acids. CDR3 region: CASSAGQAWGNTEAFF. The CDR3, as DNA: TGTGCCAGCAGCGCGGGACAGGCCTGGGGGAACACTGAAGCTTTCTTT.